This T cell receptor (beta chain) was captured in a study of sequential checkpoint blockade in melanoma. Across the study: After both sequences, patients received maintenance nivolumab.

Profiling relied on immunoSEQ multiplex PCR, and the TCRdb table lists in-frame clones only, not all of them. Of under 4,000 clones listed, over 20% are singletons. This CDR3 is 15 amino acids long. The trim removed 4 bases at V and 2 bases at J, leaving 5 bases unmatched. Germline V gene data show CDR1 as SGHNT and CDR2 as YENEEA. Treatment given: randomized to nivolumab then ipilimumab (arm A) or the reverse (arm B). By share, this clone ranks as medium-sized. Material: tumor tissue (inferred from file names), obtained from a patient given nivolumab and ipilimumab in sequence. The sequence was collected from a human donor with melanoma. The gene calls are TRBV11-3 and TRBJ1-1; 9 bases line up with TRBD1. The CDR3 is CASSWGTGLNTEAFF. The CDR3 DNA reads TGTGCCAGCAGCTGGGGGACAGGGCTTAACACTGAAGCTTTCTTT.